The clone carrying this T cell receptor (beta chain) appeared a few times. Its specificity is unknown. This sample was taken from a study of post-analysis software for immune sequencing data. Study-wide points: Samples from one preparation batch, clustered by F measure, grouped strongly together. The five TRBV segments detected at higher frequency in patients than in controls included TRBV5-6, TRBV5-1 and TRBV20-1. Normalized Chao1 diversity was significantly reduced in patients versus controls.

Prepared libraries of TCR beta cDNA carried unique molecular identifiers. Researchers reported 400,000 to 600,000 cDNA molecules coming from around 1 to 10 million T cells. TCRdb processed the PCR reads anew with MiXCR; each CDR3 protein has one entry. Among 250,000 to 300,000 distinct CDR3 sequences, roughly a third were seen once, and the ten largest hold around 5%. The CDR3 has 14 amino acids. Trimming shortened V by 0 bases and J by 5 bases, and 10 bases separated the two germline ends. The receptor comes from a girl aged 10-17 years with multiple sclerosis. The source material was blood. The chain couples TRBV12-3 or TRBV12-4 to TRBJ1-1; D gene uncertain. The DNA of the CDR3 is TGTGCCAGCAGTTTAGCGCGGGGTTGGACTGAAGCTTTCTTT. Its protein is CASSLARGWTEAFF.